Below, one TCR delta chain is given with its context. What it binds is not known. The record originates from a study of Vδ1+ human thymocytes. General study points: Bulk data may be misread because of unexpected Vdelta2 sequences. Many TRG clonotypes were shared between donors; TRD repertoires were essentially private. Highly polyclonal TRG and TRD repertoires with Gaussian CDR3 length distributions appeared in thymus. Unlike peripheral blood Vdelta1+ controls, thymic delta-chain sequences included around 18% Vdelta2 and few Vdelta3.

Alphabeta T cells were depleted, then CD3+ Vdelta1+ Vdelta2- thymocytes were FACS-sorted. Germline V gene lookup returns CDR1 TSWWSYY and CDR2 QGS. V gave up 3 bases and J gave up 0 bases; unmatched junction bases: 14. The CDR3 covers 19 residues. RNA was extracted from the cells and then reverse transcribed. Pooled V-gene forward primers with one constant-region reverse primer generated the CDR3 amplicons by multiplex PCR. TCRdb redid clone calling on the multiplex PCR reads using CATT. This sample yields roughly 56,000 delta-chain clones, of which over 12% are seen a single time; 0.3% to 0.45% belongs to the top ten.

This chain joins TRDV1 and TRDJ1; 9 nucleotides agree with TRDD3. The TCR originated in a girl in the first two years of life who had congenital heart surgery. What was sequenced was Vdelta1+ gamma-delta thymocytes from the thymus. Subset defined: FACS-sorted CD3+ TCRalphabeta- TCRVdelta1+ TCRVdelta2- thymocytes. DNA of the CDR3: TGTGCTCTTGGGGAGCCGACGGCATCTGGGGGATTGTACACCGATAAACTCATCTTT. This sequence encodes CALGEPTASGGLYTDKLIF.